This is a list of T cell receptor beta chains from one sample in a study of regulatory T cells in long-lasting Graves disease. TCRdb re-analysed the multiplex PCR reads in MiXCR, keeping a single row per CDR3 protein. The sample has roughly 500,000 distinct CDR3 sequences, approximately 13% seen once. These records were also assigned to another study, of T cells in Graves' hyperthyroidism and ophthalmopathy.

The source material was peripheral blood mononuclear cells (PBMCs), sampled at new diagnosis, from a patient treated with antithyroid drugs. The receptors were gathered from a man between 25 and 39 years old with Graves disease. Each CDR3 is given with its conserved first and last residue. A D gene is named only where the DNA matches it firmly. A row's size may be missing; if present it is once, few, many or a size class.

v_gene: TRBV2
j_gene: TRBJ2-3
d_gene: TRBD2
abundance: -
CDR3nt: TGTGCCAGCAGTGGGACTAGCGGGAGGGCAAATACGCAGTATTTT
CDR3aa: CASSGTSGRANTQYF

v_gene: TRBV20-1
j_gene: TRBJ2-3
d_gene: -
abundance: many
CDR3nt: TGCAGTGCTAGAGATCCGTCGCCCGGACAGTCCCAAGGAGATACGCAGTATTTT
CDR3aa: CSARDPSPGQSQGDTQYF

v_gene: TRBV4-2
j_gene: TRBJ2-5
d_gene: TRBD2
abundance: -
CDR3nt: TGTGCCAGCAGCCAAGGAGGACGGAGCGGGAGGGCCGGAGAGACCCAGTACTTC
CDR3aa: CASSQGGRSGRAGETQYF

v_gene: TRBV28
j_gene: TRBJ1-5
d_gene: TRBD1
abundance: many
CDR3nt: TGTGCCAGCAGAAACCTCCCGGGACAGGGGGCTCCCAATCAGCCCCAGCATTTT
CDR3aa: CASRNLPGQGAPNQPQHF

v_gene: TRBV5-1
j_gene: TRBJ1-2
d_gene: TRBD1
abundance: many
CDR3nt: TGCGCCAGCAGCTTGGGCAGGGGGCTGGATGGCTACACCTTC
CDR3aa: CASSLGRGLDGYTF

v_gene: TRBV7-9
j_gene: TRBJ1-3
d_gene: -
abundance: -
CDR3nt: TGTGCCAGCGGCCAGACAACTGGAAACACCATATATTTT
CDR3aa: CASGQTTGNTIYF

v_gene: TRBV2
j_gene: TRBJ2-1
d_gene: -
abundance: many
CDR3nt: TGTGCCAGCAACCCGGACCCCCGAGGCGATGAGCAGTTCTTC
CDR3aa: CASNPDPRGDEQFF

v_gene: TRBV18
j_gene: TRBJ2-7
d_gene: -
abundance: few
CDR3nt: TGTGCCAGCTCACCACCGGAGATCGGGGCGTACGAGCAGTACTTC
CDR3aa: CASSPPEIGAYEQYF

v_gene: TRBV5-1
j_gene: TRBJ2-7
d_gene: TRBD1
abundance: many
CDR3nt: TGCGCCAGCACCCTTTCGACAGGGGGTCCACACGAGCAGTACTTC
CDR3aa: CASTLSTGGPHEQYF

v_gene: TRBV3-1
j_gene: TRBJ2-7
d_gene: -
abundance: many
CDR3nt: TGTGCCAGCAGCCAAGCGAGTTGGGGGAGAGACGAGCAGTACTTC
CDR3aa: CASSQASWGRDEQYF

v_gene: TRBV2
j_gene: TRBJ2-7
d_gene: TRBD2
abundance: many
CDR3nt: TGTGCCAGCAGTGAACGGACCGATATTATAGGGACTAGCGGGAGGGCTTGGAGCTACGAGCAGTACTTC
CDR3aa: CASSERTDIIGTSGRAWSYEQYF

v_gene: TRBV6-1
j_gene: TRBJ1-4
d_gene: TRBD1
abundance: many
CDR3nt: TGTGCCAGCAGTCAAGCAGGGGGCAGCGAAAAACTGTTTTTT
CDR3aa: CASSQAGGSEKLFF

v_gene: TRBV6-5
j_gene: TRBJ1-1
d_gene: TRBD1
abundance: many
CDR3nt: TGTGCCAGCAGTTACTCGAGACAGGGTACTGAAGCTTTCTTT
CDR3aa: CASSYSRQGTEAFF

v_gene: TRBV5-1
j_gene: TRBJ1-4
d_gene: TRBD1
abundance: -
CDR3nt: TGCGCCAGCAGCTTGGCCCCCGCGACAGGGAGTCAGGAAAAACTGTTTTTT
CDR3aa: CASSLAPATGSQEKLFF

v_gene: TRBV13
j_gene: TRBJ2-5
d_gene: TRBD2
abundance: many
CDR3nt: TGTGCCAGCAGTCCAAGTCCGACTAGCGGGAGCCCCTGGGGGGAGACCCAGTACTTC
CDR3aa: CASSPSPTSGSPWGETQYF